The 8 T cell receptor beta chains presented below share a single source sample, sequenced in a study of T cell responses to AZD1222 COVID-19 vaccine. Sequencing used immunoSEQ multiplex PCR; TCRdb keeps in-frame clones, though not all of them. The table includes about 100,000 clones, about 87% detected once. The sample consisted of peripheral blood, taken on day 0 of AZD1222 vaccination. The receptors shown here come from an adult in good health.

This chain uses TRBV27 with TRBJ1-1; 8 bases match TRBD1. Looked up from germline, CDR1 is MNHEY and CDR2 is SMNVEV (reference sequence). V lost 0 bases, J lost 6 bases, and 6 bases stayed unmatched. CDR3 size: 15 residues. CDR3 bases: TGTGCCAGCAGTTTATCGTCAGGGGGCTATGCTGAAGCTTTCTTT. Residues: CASSLSSGGYAEAFF.

This clone turned up a few times. The CDR3 DNA sequence: TGTGCCAGCAGCTCCTACGGGACGGCCTCGGGAGATACGCAGTATTTT. Encoded protein: CASSSYGTASGDTQYF. The chain uses TRBV7-3 and TRBJ2-3; D could derive from TRBD1 or TRBD2 (5 bases each). Trimming removed 4 bases from V and 5 bases from J, with 19 bases in between. The germline gives CDR1 SGHTA, CDR2 FQGTGA. The CDR3 is 16 residues long. Based on the CDR3 plus reference TRBV7-3 and TRBJ2-3, the full variable domain is GAGVSQTPSNKVTEKGKYVELRCDPISGHTALYWYRQSLGQGPEFLIYFQGTGAADDSGLPNDRFFAVRPEGSVSTLKIQRTERGDSAVYLCASSSYGTASGDTQYFGPGTRLTVL.

The V call is TRBV6-5, the J call TRBJ2-5, with TRBD2 matching over 7 bases. Trimming removed 6 bases from V and 6 bases from J; junction bases left unmatched: 10. Germline V gene lookup returns CDR1 MNHEY and CDR2 SVGAGI. The CDR3 extends over 14 amino acids. The CDR3 protein is CASSQGAGRKTQYF. Here the CDR3 DNA reads TGTGCCAGCAGCCAGGGAGCGGGGAGAAAGACCCAGTACTTC.

This clone was found once. The chain recombines TRBV2 with TRBJ2-6; D is unclear. This CDR3 region has 15 residues. Deletions cut 9 bases from V and 1 base from J, with 13 bases between. Germline V gives CDR1 SNHLY, CDR2 FYNNEI. The CDR3 reads CASSSGPSGANVLTF. CDR3 coding DNA: TGTGCCAGTTCGTCCGGACCTTCTGGGGCCAACGTCCTGACTTTC. The full variable domain, rest sourced from reference TRBV2 and TRBJ2-6, is EPEVTQTPSHQVTQMGQEVILRCVPISNHLYFYWYRQILGQKVEFLVSFYNNEISEKSEIFDDQFSVERPDGSNFTLKIRSTKLEDSAMYFCASSSGPSGANVLTFGAGSRLTVL.

The chain employs TRBV7-2 and TRBJ2-5; D gene uncertain. The CDR3 sequence is 13 residues long. CDR1 is SGHTA, CDR2 FQGNSA, per germline. Deletions cut 7 bases from V and 2 bases from J, with 11 bases between. The CDR3 loop is CASNQGRQETQYF. CDR3 DNA sequence: TGTGCCAGCAACCAAGGACGGCAAGAGACCCAGTACTTC.

The chain employs TRBV19 and TRBJ2-7, with TRBD2 matching 9 bases. CDR1 is LNHDA and CDR2 is SQIVND in the germline V gene (reference sequence). Unmatched junction bases numbered 2, after V lost 1 base and J lost 7 bases. CDR3 length equals 13 residues. DNA of the CDR3: TGTGCCAGTAGTATAGCTAGCGGGATGGAGCAGTACTTC. Amino acids: CASSIASGMEQYF.

This clone was counted a few times. The chain is built from TRBV7-9 and TRBJ1-6; no clear D gene. Germline-derived CDR1 and CDR2 are SEHNR and FQNEAQ (reference sequence). This CDR3 has 14 amino acids. Trimming pared 4 bases from V and 5 bases from J, leaving 9 bases between. In DNA form, the CDR3 reads TGTGCCAGCAGCTCTGGGATCGATAATTCACCCCTCCACTTT. Protein: CASSSGIDNSPLHF.

The V gene is TRBV3-1 (or the pseudogene TRBV3-2), the J gene TRBJ1-2, with 7 bases lining up with TRBD1. Per germline, CDR1 LGHDT and CDR2 YNNKEL (reference sequence). CDR3 size: 13 residues. J lost 5 bases, V lost 2 bases, and 2 bases had no gene match. The CDR3 DNA reads TGTGCCAGCAGCCAACCACAGGGGTATGGCTACACCTTC. Its translation: CASSQPQGYGYTF.